The present T cell receptor (beta chain) was sequenced within a study of glioma-infiltrating T cells after dendritic cell vaccination. The CDR3 totals 15 residues. The ends lost 3 bases at V and 7 bases at J; junction bases unmatched: 9. Germline CDR1 and CDR2: SGDLS and YYNGEE. Primers: 60 V beta forward and 13 J beta reverse. Repertoires were generated with immunoSEQ multiplex PCR, while TCRdb's copy carries only in-frame clones and drops some. The sample contains about 87,000 clones, around nine tenths of which appear only once. Sequenced here: blood, sampled before dendritic cell vaccination. V is TRBV9 and J is TRBJ2-1; the match to TRBD2 covers 8 bases. This TCR was sampled from a human donor with glioblastoma. CDR3 in DNA: TGTGCCAGCAGCGGTCTAGCGGGTTCGGAGAATGAGCAGTTCTTC. Amino acid sequence: CASSGLAGSENEQFF.